A selection of T cell receptor beta chains follows, all from one sample in a study of T cell clonotyping in hematopoietic cell transplantation. Some clones are missing from TCRdb's copy, which holds only in-frame ones; the method was immunoSEQ multiplex PCR. Of about 7,700 clones in the sample, less than 95% were seen once. Sequenced here: peripheral blood mononuclear cells, sampled 30 days after allogeneic stem cell transplant. Every receptor here comes from a male patient over 55 who had an allogeneic stem cell transplant from an unrelated donor, so T cells may come from the graft donor. Some clones in this sample may be carry-over from other donors' samples. Both conserved end residues are part of each CDR3. A D gene is named only where the DNA matches it firmly. Part of the rows lack a size; the others show once, few, many or a class for expanded clones.

>once|.|TRBV18|TRBJ2-7
TGTGCCAGCTCACCGGTAGGGACCTCCTACGAGCAGTACTTC
CASSPVGTSYEQYF
>.|TRBD2|TRBV6-5|TRBJ2-7
TGTGCCAGCAGTTACTCGAGAGGGAGGGGTAGCGAGCAGTACTTC
CASSYSRGRGSEQYF
>once|TRBD1|TRBV28|TRBJ1-4
TGTGCCAGCAGTATCGGGACAGGGACAACTAATGAAAAACTGTTTTTT
CASSIGTGTTNEKLFF
>.|.|TRBV6-1|TRBJ2-5
TGTGCCAGCAGTGAGGGCAGTAGGACCCAGTACTTC
CASSEGSRTQYF
>once|.|TRBV27|TRBJ1-2
TGTGCCAGCAGTCTTACCGGGTCTAAGGGCTACACCTTC
CASSLTGSKGYTF
>.|.|TRBV10-3|TRBJ2-7
TGTGCCATCAGCCTCCGGGACACGGGCTCCTACGAGCAGTACTTC
CAISLRDTGSYEQYF
>.|.|TRBV4-3|TRBJ2-7
TGCGCCAGCAGCCAAGGTATCTCGGCCTACTACGAGCAGTACTTC
CASSQGISAYYEQYF
>.|.|TRBV7-2|TRBJ2-1
TGTGCCAGCAGCTTAGACGGGAACTACAATGAGCAGTTCTTC
CASSLDGNYNEQFF
>.|TRBD1|TRBV5-1|TRBJ1-1
TGCGCCAGCAGCCCGGACAGGGAGGGCACTGAAGCTTTCTTT
CASSPDREGTEAFF
>.|.|TRBV18|TRBJ1-1
TGTGCCAGCTCACCACCTATCGGCAGGAACACTGAAGCTTTCTTT
CASSPPIGRNTEAFF
>.|.|TRBV11-2|TRBJ1-4
TGTGCCAGCAGCTTACTGTTTCGGGGGTCTAATGAAAAACTGTTTTTT
CASSLLFRGSNEKLFF
>.|.|TRBV30|TRBJ2-1
TGTGCCTGGAACGTTCTACCGGTGCACAACCGAGGCAATGAGCAGTTCTTC
CAWNVLPVHNRGNEQFF
>.|.|TRBV4-2|TRBJ2-2
TGTGCCAGCAGCCAAGATTTGGGGGCCGGGGAGCTGTTTTTT
CASSQDLGAGELFF
>.|.|TRBV7-3|TRBJ2-6
TGTGCCAGCAGTCCTTCCTTGGGGGGGGCCAACGTCCTGACTTTC
CASSPSLGGANVLTF
>once|.|TRBV2|TRBJ2-4
TGTGCCAGCAGTGAAGCGCCGTGGGGTGCAGCCAAAAACATTCAGTACTTC
CASSEAPWGAAKNIQYF
>.|.|TRBV15|TRBJ1-2
TGTGCCACCAGCAGAGATTTAGGGATCCAGCCGTCCTATGGCTACACCTTC
CATSRDLGIQPSYGYTF
>.|TRBD1|TRBV4-2|TRBJ2-7
TGTGCCAGCAGCCCGCAAGGGACAGGGGGTGTTGAGCAGTACTTC
CASSPQGTGGVEQYF
>.|.|TRBV27|TRBJ1-1
TGTGCCAGCAGTTTATATCGCGGGGGTATGAACACTGAAGCTTTCTTT
CASSLYRGGMNTEAFF
>.|TRBD2|TRBV6-5|TRBJ2-7
TGTGCCAGCAGTTACTCGGCTAGCGGCCTCTACGAGCAGTACTTC
CASSYSASGLYEQYF
>.|.|TRBV27|TRBJ2-1
TGTGCCAGCAGTTTATACTTGGAGGGCTCCTACAATGAGCAGTTCTTC
CASSLYLEGSYNEQFF
>.|TRBD1|TRBV27|TRBJ1-1
TGTGCCAGCAGCCGTTGGGGACAGCTGAACACTGAAGCTTTCTTT
CASSRWGQLNTEAFF
>.|TRBD1|TRBV10-1|TRBJ2-3
TGCGCCAGCAGTGAAGGGACAGGGGGCGAATGGGATACGCAGTATTTT
CASSEGTGGEWDTQYF
>.|TRBD2|TRBV28|TRBJ2-1
TGTGCCAGCAGTTCGACGGGACTAGCGGAGAGACAGACAAACAATGAGCAGTTCTTC
CASSSTGLAERQTNNEQFF
>once|.|TRBV19|TRBJ1-1
TGTGCCAGTAGTATGGACGCGAACACTGAAGCTTTCTTT
CASSMDANTEAFF
>.|.|TRBV5-1|TRBJ1-2
TGCGCCAGCAGTCGCGACAGCTATGGCTACACCTTC
CASSRDSYGYTF
>.|.|TRBV4-1|TRBJ1-3
TGCGCCAGCAGCCAAGGAGGGTCACCTTTCCTCAGAAACACCATATATTTT
CASSQGGSPFLRNTIYF
>.|.|TRBV7-2|TRBJ1-1
TGTGCCAGCAGCTTCACCAGAACGGGTGAAGCTTTCTTT
CASSFTRTGEAFF
>.|.|TRBV5-6|TRBJ1-2
TGTGCCAGCAGCTCCAGGGGCCACCTGGACCCTTTCTATGGCTACACCTTC
CASSSRGHLDPFYGYTF
>.|TRBD2|TRBV4-2|TRBJ2-1
TGTGCCAGCAGCCAAGGGCTAGCGGGGTATGGGGCCAACAATGAGCAGTTCTTC
CASSQGLAGYGANNEQFF
>.|.|TRBV29-1|TRBJ2-2
TGCAGCGGGGTAGGGACCGGGGAGCTGTTTTTT
CSGVGTGELFF
>.|.|TRBV7-9|TRBJ2-2
TGTGCCAGCAGCTTCCAAGTGTGGGGCGAATCCGGGGAGCTGTTTTTT
CASSFQVWGESGELFF
>once|.|TRBV5-4|TRBJ2-7
TGTGCCAGCAGCTTGGACGAGGCGGGGCAGTACTTC
CASSLDEAGQYF
>.|.|TRBV19|TRBJ1-5
TGTGCCAGTAGTATTTGGGGCTCAGGCGATCAGCCCCAGCATTTT
CASSIWGSGDQPQHF
>.|TRBD1|TRBV7-9|TRBJ2-6
TGTGCCAGCAGCCCTAGTAGGGGGCTCCTCTCTGGGGCCAACGTCCTGACTTTC
CASSPSRGLLSGANVLTF
>.|TRBD1|TRBV6-6|TRBJ1-2
TGTGCCAGCAGGAAAGAGGGGGCAAAGGGCTACACCTTC
CASRKEGAKGYTF
>.|.|TRBV9|TRBJ2-5
TGTGCCAGCAGCGTCGAAGGGGCCCAAGAGACCCAGTACTTC
CASSVEGAQETQYF
>.|TRBD1|TRBV10-2|TRBJ1-4
TGCGCCTGCGCCGGGACAGTTAATGAAAAACTGTTTTTT
CACAGTVNEKLFF
>.|TRBD2|TRBV19|TRBJ2-1
TGTGCCAGTAGCCTAGCGGGGAGCTCCTACAATGAGCAGTTCTTC
CASSLAGSSYNEQFF
>.|TRBD1|TRBV28|TRBJ2-3
TGTGCCATTGGACAGGGGGGAGGGAATACGCAGTATTTT
CAIGQGGGNTQYF
>few|.|TRBV7-6|TRBJ2-7
TGTGCCAGCAGCTTAGTCTTGGGTGGTGAGCAGTACTTC
CASSLVLGGEQYF
>.|TRBD1|TRBV4-3|TRBJ1-4
TGCGCCAGCAGCCGTAAGCCAGGGGGGGAAAAACTGTTTTTT
CASSRKPGGEKLFF
>.|.|TRBV30|TRBJ1-6
TGTGCCTTCGGCAGGGGTATTTATAATTCACCCCTCCACTTT
CAFGRGIYNSPLHF
>.|.|TRBV5-5|TRBJ2-7
TGTGCCAGCAGTTTCGGGAGCTCCTACGAGCAGTACTTC
CASSFGSSYEQYF
>.|.|TRBV2|TRBJ1-4
TGTGCCGGCCGGGGGGGGTTTTCAACTAATGAAAAACTGTTTTTT
CAGRGGFSTNEKLFF
>once|.|TRBV29-1|TRBJ1-1
TGCAGCGTCGGAATAATGAACACTGAAGCTTTCTTT
CSVGIMNTEAFF
>.|TRBD1|TRBV7-3|TRBJ2-4
TGTGCCAGCAGCCCAGGGACAGGGGAAGGTTACATTCAGTACTTC
CASSPGTGEGYIQYF
>.|TRBD2|TRBV6-1|TRBJ2-7
TGTGCCAGCAATCCACTAGCGGGAGTGTCCTACGAGCAGTACTTC
CASNPLAGVSYEQYF
>.|.|TRBV29-1|TRBJ2-5
TGCAGCGCTGTAACCCTGGGGGGGCTTGAGACCCAGTACTTC
CSAVTLGGLETQYF
>.|TRBD1|TRBV30|TRBJ2-3
TGTGCCTGGAGGTGGACAGGGCGAACAGATACGCAGTATTTT
CAWRWTGRTDTQYF
>.|.|TRBV27|TRBJ2-2
TGTGCCAGCAGTTCCCGACAGCGAAACACCGGGGAGCTGTTTTTT
CASSSRQRNTGELFF
>.|.|TRBV29-1|TRBJ2-1
TGCAGCGCCGTGTTCTATGAGCAGTTCTTC
CSAVFYEQFF
>once|.|TRBV28|TRBJ2-1
TGTGCCAGCAGTTCACCGAAAGACAGGCCTTACAATGAGCAGTTCTTC
CASSSPKDRPYNEQFF